The T cell receptor beta chain under discussion was sequenced for a study of blood T cell repertoires in COVID-19. Background on the study: Some COVID-19 samples were acute and others convalescent; all came from the United States, Italy and Spain.

Deletions cut 6 bases from V and 3 bases from J, with 6 bases between. CDR1 and CDR2 (germline): SNHLY, FYNNEI. The CDR3 consists of 11 residues. Generated by immunoSEQ multiplex PCR, the TCRdb table keeps only in-frame clones and is missing some. Found here are 150,000 to 200,000 clones, nearly 90% of them singletons; the top ten hold 20% to 25%. The J gene is TRBJ2-7, the V gene TRBV2; D remains unclear. The specimen was peripheral blood. The clonotype originates from a man between 60 and 75 years old with active or convalescent COVID-19. CDR3 protein: CASRNLYEQYF. The CDR3 DNA sequence: TGTGCCAGCAGAAATCTCTACGAGCAGTACTTC.